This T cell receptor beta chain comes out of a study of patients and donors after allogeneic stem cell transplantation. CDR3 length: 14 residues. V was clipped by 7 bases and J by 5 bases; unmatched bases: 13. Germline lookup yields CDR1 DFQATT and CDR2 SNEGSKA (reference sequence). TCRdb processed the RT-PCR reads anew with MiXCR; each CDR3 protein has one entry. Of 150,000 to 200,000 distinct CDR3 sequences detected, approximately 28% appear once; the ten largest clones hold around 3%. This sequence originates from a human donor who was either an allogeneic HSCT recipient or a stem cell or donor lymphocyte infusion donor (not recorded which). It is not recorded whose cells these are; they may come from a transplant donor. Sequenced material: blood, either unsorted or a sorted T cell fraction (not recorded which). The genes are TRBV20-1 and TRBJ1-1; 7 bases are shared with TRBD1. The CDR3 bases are TGCAGTGTCCCAAGAGACAGGGATGGGACTGAAGCTTTCTTT. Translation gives CSVPRDRDGTEAFF.